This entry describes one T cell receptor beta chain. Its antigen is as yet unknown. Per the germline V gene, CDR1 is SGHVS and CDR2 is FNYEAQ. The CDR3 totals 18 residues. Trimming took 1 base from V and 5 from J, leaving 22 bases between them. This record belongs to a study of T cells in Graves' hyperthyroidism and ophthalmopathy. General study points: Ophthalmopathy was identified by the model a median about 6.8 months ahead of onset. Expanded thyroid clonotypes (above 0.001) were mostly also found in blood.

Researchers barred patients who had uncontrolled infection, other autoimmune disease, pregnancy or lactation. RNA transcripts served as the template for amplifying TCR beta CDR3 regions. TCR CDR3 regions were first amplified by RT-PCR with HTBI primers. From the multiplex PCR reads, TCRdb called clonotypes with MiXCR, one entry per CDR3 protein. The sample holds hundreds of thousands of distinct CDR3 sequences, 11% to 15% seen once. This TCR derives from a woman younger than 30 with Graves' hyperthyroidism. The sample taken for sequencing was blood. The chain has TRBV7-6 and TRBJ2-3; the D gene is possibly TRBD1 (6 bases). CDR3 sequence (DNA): TGTGCCAGCAGCTTAGGGCAGGGGAGAGTCGGGATGAGAGATACGCAGTATTTT. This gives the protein CASSLGQGRVGMRDTQYF.